This TCR beta chain appears in the sequencing data of a study of T cell responses to AZD1222 COVID-19 vaccine. Sequencing used immunoSEQ multiplex PCR; TCRdb keeps in-frame clones, though not all of them. The sample holds around 210,000 clones, roughly 94% seen once. Study outcomes and limitations: Spike-wide coverage was observed for vaccine-associated CD4 TCRs, with dominant responses at 160-218 and 743-854.

A word on this clone: The antigen remains unidentified.

The source of this sequence is an adult who received the MenACWY meningococcal vaccine as a control. The material was peripheral blood, obtained 28 days after the second dose of the MenACWY control vaccine.

CDR3 DNA: TGTGCCACCAGTGTCCAAAGTGACAATGAGCAGTTCTTC. It codes for CATSVQSDNEQFF. The gene calls are TRBV24-1 and TRBJ2-1; D not certain. The length of the CDR3 is 13 residues. The germline V gene has CDR1 KGHDR and CDR2 SFDVKD. The V end lost 5 bases, the J end lost 5 bases, and 9 bases lay between the germline ends.